This T cell receptor beta chain was sequenced for a study of patients and donors after allogeneic stem cell transplantation (dated by TCRdb to about 2020). This clonotype was observed a few times. Its antigen is still unknown. Base-call qualities are not available, and no considerably larger clone is one nucleotide away. To prepare the library, RT-PCR was applied. Sequenced using a NextSeq 550. TCRdb took the public reads, trimmed them with fastp at Q25, ran MiXCR for clone calling and kept in-frame beta chains. Rows matching on CDR3 protein sequence are summarized as one entry with the most common DNA and genes. The sample table contains 800,000 to 1,000,000 distinct CDR3 sequences; only one count was recorded for roughly 18% of them. About 6% of the sample lies in the top ten. Sample: blood, either unsorted or a sorted T cell fraction (not recorded which). This clonotype originated in a human donor who was either an allogeneic HSCT recipient or a stem cell or donor lymphocyte infusion donor (not recorded which). It is not recorded whose cells these are; they may come from a transplant donor.

CDR3 reads: CASSVGSGGVSQETQYF. The DNA sequence is as follows: TGTGCCAGCAGCGTAGGTAGCGGGGGGGTGAGCCAAGAGACCCAGTACTTC. The chain uses TRBV9 and TRBJ2-5; 11 nucleotides in the junction match TRBD2. Compared with germline, V lacks 0 bases and J lacks 1 base; bases without a gene match: 5. Based on the germline V gene, the CDR1 and CDR2 sequences are SGDLS and YYNGEE. Counted from cysteine to phenylalanine, this CDR3 has 17 amino acids. The kept DNA is CDR3 alone, 51 bases in frame from the first base.